These 7 T cell receptor beta chains originate from one sample sequenced in a study of cytomegalovirus exposure and HLA in healthy donors. The primer mix had 60 Vbeta and 13 Jbeta primers. Only in-frame clones appear in the TCRdb table, and some are missing; sequencing was by immunoSEQ multiplex PCR. This sample carries approximately 110,000 clones, with 2% to 2.5% going to the ten biggest clones. The sequencing sample was made of PBMCs. All receptors come from a man aged 35-49 years in good health and CMV-seronegative.

J is TRBJ1-2 and V is TRBV5-6; D is perhaps TRBD1 (6 bases). Germline CDR1 SGHDT, CDR2 YYEEEE. Between the trimmed V and J ends, which lost 4 bases and 3 bases, there was a span of 13 bases. This CDR3 region has 14 residues. CDR3 protein: CASSPGQMYYGYTF. CDR3 nucleotides: TGTGCCAGCAGCCCAGGACAGATGTACTATGGCTACACCTTC.

CDR3 amino acids: CASRGQLIGEQFF. CDR3 bases: TGTGCCAGCAGGGGACAGCTCATAGGTGAGCAGTTCTTC. The chain carries TRBV6-5 and TRBJ2-1; 7 bases match TRBD1. CDR1 and CDR2 (germline): MNHEY, SVGAGI. This CDR3 has 13 residues. The junction had 8 bases not matched to a gene; V was cut back by 6 bases and J by 9 bases.

The V and J genes are TRBV28 and TRBJ2-2; the match to TRBD1 covers 11 bases. The V gene end was trimmed by 6 bases and the J gene end by 7 bases; junction bases not matched to a gene: 7. CDR1 and CDR2 (germline): MDHEN, SYDVKM. There are 15 residues in the CDR3. The CDR3, as DNA: TGTGCCAGCAGCCTCGGACAGGGGGCGATCGGGGAGCTGTTTTTT. Translating gives CASSLGQGAIGELFF.

The CDR3 loop reads CASSLAGISSGRRETQYF. The CDR3 DNA sequence: TGTGCCAGCAGCTTAGCGGGTATCAGTAGCGGGCGTCGAGAGACCCAGTACTTC. The chain has TRBV11-2 and TRBJ2-5; TRBD2 matches at 7 bases. Trimming cost V 1 base and J 4 bases; bases outside gene matches: 15. Looked up from germline, CDR1 is SGHAT and CDR2 is FQNNGV. This CDR3 is built from 18 residues.

This sequence joins TRBV7-8 and TRBJ2-1; D may be TRBD2 (7 bases). The length of the CDR3 is 13 residues. V lost 6 bases to trimming and J lost 7 bases, with 13 bases between them. From germline, CDR1 is SGHVS and CDR2 FQNEAQ. This chain's CDR3 is CASRWGGGNEQFF. For the CDR3, the DNA is TGTGCCAGCAGATGGGGAGGGGGGAATGAGCAGTTCTTC.

The CDR3 spells CASSGGREATGELFF. CDR3 nucleotide sequence: TGTGCCAGCAGTGGGGGGCGGGAGGCCACCGGGGAGCTGTTTTTT. V is TRBV6-1 and J is TRBJ2-2; 8 bases align to TRBD2. The V gene's germline CDR1 is MNHNS and CDR2 SASEGT. With V trimmed by 4 bases and J by 4 bases, 5 bases remained unmatched. The CDR3 is 15 amino acids.

The V call is TRBV11-3, the J call TRBJ2-1; D call uncertain. Germline-derived CDR1 and CDR2 are SGHNT and YENEEA. With 5 bases removed from V and 0 bases from J, the gap between germline ends came to 14 bases. This CDR3 comprises 16 residues. The CDR3: CASSQLAERSYNEQFF. As DNA, the CDR3 is TGTGCCAGCAGCCAGCTGGCGGAACGCTCCTACAATGAGCAGTTCTTC.